Listed here are 29 T cell receptor beta chains from one sample, sequenced in a study of shared clonotypes between healthy human individuals. Cells designated naive CD8 were CD45RO-negative and were positively selected for CCR7, with terminally differentiated effector memory CD45RA+ cells excluded. The method was immunoSEQ multiplex PCR; TCRdb's version includes in-frame clones alone and lacks a portion of them. The table records roughly 2.1 million clones, about 93% of them present only once. The sample was naive CD8+ T cells from PBMCs. These receptors all stem from a young man in good health. Some clones in this sample may be carry-over from other donors' samples.

V is TRBV5-4 and J is TRBJ2-2, with TRBD2 identical over 14 bases. The CDR3 runs 18 residues. Germline-derived CDR1 and CDR2 are SGHNT and YYREEE (reference sequence). The J segment lost 7 bases and the V segment lost 4 bases, leaving 12 bases of the junction unmatched. Written as DNA, the CDR3 is TGTGCCAGCAGCGCGGCCGGGACTAGCGGGAGTCCTGGCGGGGAGCTGTTTTTT. Translating it yields CASSAAGTSGSPGGELFF.

This rearrangement joins TRBV28 to TRBJ2-5; either TRBD1 or TRBD2 may supply D (5 bases each). Germline V gene lookup returns CDR1 MDHEN and CDR2 SYDVKM. V was clipped by 5 bases and J by 6 bases, with 22 bases between them. This CDR3 contains 16 residues. CDR3 protein: CASSRLRDQGWQTQYF. CDR3 nucleotide sequence: TGTGCCAGCAGTCGCCTCCGGGACCAAGGCTGGCAGACCCAGTACTTC. The full variable domain, rest sourced from reference TRBV28 and TRBJ2-5, is DVKVTQSSRYLVKRTGEKVFLECVQDMDHENMFWYRQDPGLGLRLIYFSYDVKMKEKGDIPEGYSVSREKKERFSLILESASTNQTSMYLCASSRLRDQGWQTQYFGPGTRLLVL.

The V and J genes are TRBV28 and TRBJ2-7, with 7 bases matching TRBD2. Germline V gives CDR1 MDHEN, CDR2 SYDVKM. This CDR3 region has 15 residues. Losses at the gene ends were 6 bases for V and 0 bases for J; bases not matched to a gene: 8. The CDR3 sequence is CASSWERGSSYEQYF. The CDR3 DNA sequence: TGTGCCAGCAGCTGGGAGCGGGGTAGCTCCTACGAGCAGTACTTC.

The genes are TRBV7-9 and TRBJ2-1, with 10 bases identical to TRBD2. Germline-derived CDR1 and CDR2 are SEHNR and FQNEAQ (reference sequence). The CDR3 has 14 amino acids. V was clipped by 11 bases and J by 6 bases; unmatched bases: 10. CDR3 sequence: CALAGERRGNEQFF. CDR3 coding DNA: TGTGCCCTAGCGGGAGAGCGTCGGGGCAATGAGCAGTTCTTC.

This chain links TRBV7-9 with TRBJ1-1; D is undetermined. The length of the CDR3 is 14 residues. V lost 5 bases to trimming and J lost 8 bases, with 18 bases between them. Looked up from germline, CDR1 is SEHNR and CDR2 is FQNEAQ (reference sequence). CDR3 sequence: CASSDLLVRPEAFF. CDR3 nucleotide sequence: TGTGCCAGCAGCGACCTACTTGTCCGGCCCGAAGCTTTCTTT.

In the case of this clone: Other DNA sequences within the sample encode an identical CDR3. V gene TRBV11-2 combines with J gene TRBJ2-7, with 10 bases matching TRBD1. Trimming cost V 3 bases and J 4 bases; bases outside gene matches: 3. CDR1 and CDR2 (germline): SGHAT, FQNNGV. The CDR3 contains 14 residues. The CDR3 sequence: CASSLGTGVYEQYF. Here the CDR3 DNA reads TGTGCCAGCAGCTTGGGGACAGGGGTGTACGAGCAGTACTTC.

The gene calls are TRBV28 and TRBJ2-5; possibly TRBD2 for D (6 bases). The length of the CDR3 is 14 residues. V was trimmed by 2 bases and J by 5 bases, leaving 12 bases between them. The germline V gene encodes CDR1 MDHEN and CDR2 SYDVKM. CDR3 in amino acids: CASSLGYGSETQYF. The DNA for the CDR3 is TGTGCCAGCAGTTTAGGTTACGGGAGTGAGACCCAGTACTTC.

The chain combines TRBV7-3 with TRBJ2-1; 8 positions agree with TRBD2. V gave up 5 bases and J gave up 8 bases; unmatched junction bases: 14. Germline V gene data show CDR1 as SGHTA and CDR2 as FQGTGA. This CDR3 region has 16 residues. CDR3 sequence: CASSPSRTSLLDEQFF. Here the CDR3 DNA reads TGTGCCAGCAGCCCATCCCGGACTAGCCTCCTCGATGAGCAGTTCTTC.

For this clone: Other DNA sequences of this sample code for an identical CDR3. CDR3 in DNA: TGTGCCAGCAGCGTAGGGCACGAGCAGTACTTC. Translation: CASSVGHEQYF. The V gene is TRBV9, the J gene TRBJ2-7; D is uncertain. The CDR3 length is 11 residues. Germline loops: CDR1 SGDLS, CDR2 YYNGEE. Trimming shortened V by 0 bases and J by 5 bases, and 3 bases separated the two germline ends.

The chain uses TRBV6-6 and TRBJ2-1; D might be TRBD1 or TRBD2, each matching 5 bases. The germline CDR1 and CDR2 sequences are MNHNY and SVGAGI (reference sequence). V gave up 2 bases and J gave up 5 bases, with 13 bases separating them. CDR3 length equals 15 residues. CDR3 sequence reads: CASSYRGARHNEQFF. CDR3 nucleotide sequence: TGTGCCAGCAGTTACCGAGGGGCCAGGCACAATGAGCAGTTCTTC.

The chain carries TRBV11-2 and TRBJ2-7; 9 nucleotides match TRBD2. CDR1 is SGHAT, CDR2 FQNNGV, per germline. This CDR3 comprises 15 residues. Trimming cost V 3 bases and J 3 bases; bases outside gene matches: 6. In nucleotides, the CDR3 is TGTGCCAGCAGCTTTTATAGCGGGAGAGACTACGAGCAGTACTTC. Amino acid sequence: CASSFYSGRDYEQYF.

This chain joins TRBV29-1 and TRBJ2-7; 11 bases are a match to TRBD2. The CDR3 sequence is 18 residues long. Germline V lookup: CDR1 SQVTM, CDR2 ANQGSEA. V lost 5 bases and J lost 0; bases outside the gene matches: 15. CDR3 coding DNA: TGCAGCGTTAGCGGGGGGCTAGCGGGAGGAAGGAGCTCCTACGAGCAGTACTTC. It specifies CSVSGGLAGGRSSYEQYF.

This chain uses TRBV27 with TRBJ2-3, with 9 bases matching TRBD1. CDR3 length equals 15 residues. Germline V gene sequence: CDR1 MNHEY, CDR2 SMNVEV (reference sequence). The V and J ends lost 5 bases and 5 bases, in that order; junction bases with no gene match: 8. CDR3 coding DNA: TGTGCCAGCAGTCGACAGGGGGATGGTCGAGATACGCAGTATTTT. Translated: CASSRQGDGRDTQYF.

As DNA, the CDR3 is TGCGCCAGCACTTGGGGGGGCAATGAGCAGTTCTTC. Translated: CASTWGGNEQFF. J is TRBJ2-1 and V is TRBV5-1, with 7 bases aligning to TRBD2. The CDR3 length is 12 residues. CDR1 is SGHRS and CDR2 is YFSETQ in the germline V gene. Germline trimming cut 6 bases from V and 6 bases from J; bases unmatched to any gene: 3.

This clone is a singleton in its sample. The rearrangement joins TRBV7-9 to TRBJ2-7; 12 nucleotides align to TRBD1. The CDR3 contains 15 residues. V was clipped by 5 bases and J by 7 bases; unmatched bases: 9. CDR1 and CDR2 (germline): SEHNR, FQNEAQ (reference sequence). The CDR3 here is CASSPGTGGFEEQYF. DNA for the CDR3: TGTGCCAGCAGCCCCGGGACAGGGGGCTTTGAAGAGCAGTACTTC.

The rearrangement uses TRBV28 and TRBJ2-3, with 7 positions matching TRBD2. The CDR3 consists of 17 residues. CDR1 is MDHEN, CDR2 SYDVKM, per germline. With 1 base clipped from V and 2 bases from J, the junction kept 9 bases outside the gene matches. The DNA of the CDR3 is TGTGCCAGCAGTTTATATGAGGAAGGGAGGGACACAGATACGCAGTATTTT. Translation: CASSLYEEGRDTDTQYF.

The V and J genes are TRBV18 and TRBJ2-5; D is uncertain. This CDR3 has 13 amino acids. The germline V gene has CDR1 KGHSH and CDR2 LQKENI. V was pared by 6 bases and J by 0 bases, with 8 bases between. The CDR3 nucleotides read TGTGCCAGCTCTTTCGACAACCAAGAGACCCAGTACTTC. It specifies CASSFDNQETQYF.

The genes are TRBV9 and TRBJ2-3; possibly TRBD2 for D (5 bases). Germline V gene sequence: CDR1 SGDLS, CDR2 YYNGEE. Trimming removed 0 bases from V and 5 bases from J, with 13 bases in between. There are 15 residues in the CDR3. The DNA of the CDR3 is TGTGCCAGCAGCGTAGGAGGGAGAACAGTAGATACGCAGTATTTT. As protein: CASSVGGRTVDTQYF. Combining the CDR3 with reference TRBV9 and TRBJ2-3 gives the whole variable domain DSGVTQTPKHLITATGQRVTLRCSPRSGDLSVYWYQQSLDQGLQFLIQYYNGEERAKGNILERFSAQQFPDLHSELNLSSLELGDSALYFCASSVGGRTVDTQYFGPGTRLTVL.

V gene TRBV4-2 combines with J gene TRBJ2-3, with D unresolved. CDR3 length equals 16 residues. Germline-derived CDR1 and CDR2 are LGHNA and YNFKEQ. Deletions cut 2 bases from V and 1 base from J, with 13 bases between. The CDR3 DNA reads as TGTGCCAGCAGCCAATTCGGAGAGGTGGGCACAGATACGCAGTATTTT. Its protein is CASSQFGEVGTDTQYF.

V usage is TRBV9 and J usage is TRBJ1-1; D uncertain. The CDR3 contains 14 residues. With 4 bases removed from V and 5 bases from J, the gap between germline ends came to 15 bases. CDR1 and CDR2 (germline): SGDLS, YYNGEE. Written as DNA, the CDR3 is TGTGCCAGCAGCATTGGACTAAGGGAGACTGAAGCTTTCTTT. This gives the protein CASSIGLRETEAFF. Full variable domain (rest looked up from reference TRBV9 and TRBJ1-1): DSGVTQTPKHLITATGQRVTLRCSPRSGDLSVYWYQQSLDQGLQFLIQYYNGEERAKGNILERFSAQQFPDLHSELNLSSLELGDSALYFCASSIGLRETEAFFGQGTRLTVV.

The V call is TRBV27, the J call TRBJ2-1; D may be TRBD1 (6 bases). Per germline, CDR1 MNHEY and CDR2 SMNVEV (reference sequence). V was shortened by 5 bases and J by 7 bases, with 18 bases between the two germline ends. The CDR3 is 15 residues long. The CDR3 is CASSTPFTGLNEQFF. For the CDR3, the DNA is TGTGCCAGCAGTACTCCCTTCACAGGGCTGAATGAGCAGTTCTTC.

The V call is TRBV11-2, the J call TRBJ2-1, with 7 nucleotides matching TRBD2. This CDR3 is 17 amino acids long. With V trimmed by 4 bases and J by 9 bases, 18 bases remained unmatched. Germline lookup yields CDR1 SGHAT and CDR2 FQNNGV. The CDR3 coding sequence is TGTGCCAGCAGCTCACTCGGGAGGCAAGAACGGGTCGGTGAGCAGTTCTTC. Protein sequence: CASSSLGRQERVGEQFF.

The V call is TRBV6-5, the J call TRBJ1-5; D gene ambiguous. The V gene's germline CDR1 is MNHEY and CDR2 SVGAGI. This CDR3 comprises 13 residues. The V and J ends lost 8 bases and 6 bases respectively, with 14 bases between them. CDR3 region: CASGIGPSQPQHF. The CDR3 nucleotides read TGTGCCAGCGGTATAGGGCCCTCTCAGCCCCAGCATTTT.

V is TRBV5-1 and J is TRBJ2-1; D is uncertain. Germline V gene lookup returns CDR1 SGHRS and CDR2 YFSETQ. This CDR3 comprises 14 residues. The V gene lost 2 bases and the J gene lost 0 bases, with 6 bases spanning the gap. CDR3 DNA sequence: TGCGCCAGCAGCTTCGGAGACTCCTACAATGAGCAGTTCTTC. Residues: CASSFGDSYNEQFF.

The chain couples TRBV19 to TRBJ2-1, with D unclear. Germline CDR1 reads LNHDA; CDR2 reads SQIVND (reference sequence). V lost 2 bases, J lost 2 bases, and 7 bases lay in between. This CDR3 spans 14 amino acids. CDR3 protein: CASSILDPYNEQFF. The CDR3 bases are TGTGCCAGTAGTATACTCGATCCCTACAATGAGCAGTTCTTC.

The chain uses TRBV19 and TRBJ2-7; 8 bases are a match to TRBD1. The trim removed 1 base at V and 4 bases at J, leaving 6 bases unmatched. Looked up from germline, CDR1 is LNHDA and CDR2 is SQIVND (reference sequence). The CDR3 contains 15 residues. CDR3 bases: TGTGCCAGTAGTATAGGAGGGGGACAGGTTTACGAGCAGTACTTC. This translates into CASSIGGGQVYEQYF.

This chain joins TRBV9 and TRBJ1-1; unclear D gene. The V end was cut by 4 bases, the J end by 1 base, with 8 bases between. CDR3 length: 13 residues. In germline, CDR1 is SGDLS, CDR2 YYNGEE. The CDR3 sequence: CASSTTENTEAFF. The DNA of the CDR3 is TGTGCCAGCAGCACGACGGAGAACACTGAAGCTTTCTTT.

The rearrangement uses TRBV13 and TRBJ2-5; D is possibly TRBD1 (7 bases). From germline, CDR1 is PRHDT and CDR2 FYEKMQ (reference sequence). CDR3 length equals 14 residues. Trimming left V 8 bases short and J 3 bases short, with 16 bases between. The CDR3, as DNA: TGTGCCAGCGGGGGGACAGTAGTGGAAGAGACCCAGTACTTC. Translation: CASGGTVVEETQYF.

This clone has a handful of counts. This CDR3 is CASLDYYEQYF. CDR3 in DNA: TGTGCCAGCTTGGACTACTACGAGCAGTACTTC. The V and J genes are TRBV2 and TRBJ2-7, with D tentatively TRBD2 (6 bases). CDR3 length equals 11 residues. V shed 8 bases and J shed 3 bases, with 8 bases lying between them. CDR1 and CDR2 from the germline V gene are SNHLY and FYNNEI.